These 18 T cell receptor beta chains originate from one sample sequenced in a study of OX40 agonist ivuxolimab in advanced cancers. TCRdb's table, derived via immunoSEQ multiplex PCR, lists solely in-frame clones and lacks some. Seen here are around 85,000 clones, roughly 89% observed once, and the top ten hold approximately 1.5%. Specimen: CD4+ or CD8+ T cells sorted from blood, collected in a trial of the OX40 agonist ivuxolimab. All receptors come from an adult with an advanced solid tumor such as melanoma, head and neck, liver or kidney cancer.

CDR3 in DNA: TGTGCCAGCAGTGTGGGCACCCAAGGGGCCTACGAGCAGTACTTC. This gives the protein CASSVGTQGAYEQYF. This chain joins TRBV6-1 and TRBJ2-7, with a tentative D call TRBD1 (5 bases). Trimming pared 4 bases from V and 2 bases from J, leaving 15 bases between. This CDR3 contains 15 residues. CDR1 MNHNS and CDR2 SASEGT come from the germline V gene.

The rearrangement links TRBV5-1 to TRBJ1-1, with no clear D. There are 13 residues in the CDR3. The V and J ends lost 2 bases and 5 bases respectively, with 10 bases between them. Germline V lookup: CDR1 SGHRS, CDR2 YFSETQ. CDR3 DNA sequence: TGCGCCAGCAGCTTAGGGCAGGTGACTGAAGCTTTCTTT. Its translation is CASSLGQVTEAFF.

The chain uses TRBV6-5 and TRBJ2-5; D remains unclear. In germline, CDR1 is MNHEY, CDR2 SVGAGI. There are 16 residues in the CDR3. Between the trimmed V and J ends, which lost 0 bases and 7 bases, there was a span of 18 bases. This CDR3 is CASSYSKGYPRATQYF. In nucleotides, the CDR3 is TGTGCCAGCAGTTACTCTAAGGGCTACCCGAGAGCGACCCAGTACTTC.

CDR3 loop: CASSSSDSYTQYF. CDR3 sequence (DNA): TGTGCCAGCAGCTCGTCGGACAGCTACACGCAGTATTTT. The chain combines TRBV5-4 with TRBJ2-3, with a tentative D call TRBD1 (6 bases). Germline V gene sequence: CDR1 SGHNT, CDR2 YYREEE (reference sequence). The CDR3 is made up of 13 amino acids. Between the trimmed V and J ends, which lost 3 bases and 9 bases, there was a span of 14 bases.

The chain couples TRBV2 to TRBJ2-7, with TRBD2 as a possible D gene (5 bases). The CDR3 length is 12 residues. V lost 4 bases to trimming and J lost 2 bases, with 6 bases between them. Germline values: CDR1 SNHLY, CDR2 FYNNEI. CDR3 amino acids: CASSVGAYEQYF. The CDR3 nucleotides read TGTGCCAGCAGTGTCGGGGCCTACGAGCAGTACTTC.

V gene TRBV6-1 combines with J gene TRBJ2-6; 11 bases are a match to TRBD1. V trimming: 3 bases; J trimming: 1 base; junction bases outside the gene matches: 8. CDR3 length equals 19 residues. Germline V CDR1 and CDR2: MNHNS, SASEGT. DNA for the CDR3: TGTGCCAGCAGTGATGACTTTGGACAGGGGGCATCTGGGGCCAACGTCCTGACTTTC. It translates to CASSDDFGQGASGANVLTF.

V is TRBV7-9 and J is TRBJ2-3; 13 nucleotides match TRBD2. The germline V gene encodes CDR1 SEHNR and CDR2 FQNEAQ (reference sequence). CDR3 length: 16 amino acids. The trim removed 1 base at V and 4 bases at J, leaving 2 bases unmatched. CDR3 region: CASSLGLAGGPDTQYF. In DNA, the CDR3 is TGTGCCAGCAGCTTAGGACTAGCGGGAGGCCCAGATACGCAGTATTTT.

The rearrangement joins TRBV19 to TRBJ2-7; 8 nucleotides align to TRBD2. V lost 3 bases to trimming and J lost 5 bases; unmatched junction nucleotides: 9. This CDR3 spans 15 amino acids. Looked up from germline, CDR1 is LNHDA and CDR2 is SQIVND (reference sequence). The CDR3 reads CASSIAQRESNEQYF. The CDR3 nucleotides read TGTGCCAGTAGTATCGCCCAGCGGGAGTCCAACGAGCAGTACTTC.

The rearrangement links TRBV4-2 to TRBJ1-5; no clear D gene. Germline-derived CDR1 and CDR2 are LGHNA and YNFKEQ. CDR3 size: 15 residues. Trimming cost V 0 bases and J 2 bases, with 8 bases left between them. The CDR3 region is CASSQEGRGNQPQHF. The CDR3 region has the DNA TGTGCCAGCAGCCAAGAGGGCCGGGGCAATCAGCCCCAGCATTTT.

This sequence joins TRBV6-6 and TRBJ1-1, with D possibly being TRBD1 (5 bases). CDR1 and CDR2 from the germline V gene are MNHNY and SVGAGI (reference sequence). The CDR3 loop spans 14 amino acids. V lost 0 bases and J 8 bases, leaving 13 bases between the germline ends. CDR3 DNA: TGTGCCAGCAGTTACTCGACGCGGGGGTTCGAAGCTTTCTTT. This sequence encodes CASSYSTRGFEAFF.

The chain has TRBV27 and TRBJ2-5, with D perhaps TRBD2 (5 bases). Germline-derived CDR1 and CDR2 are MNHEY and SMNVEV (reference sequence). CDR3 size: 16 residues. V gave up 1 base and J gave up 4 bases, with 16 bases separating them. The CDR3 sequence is CASSLYPGSVGETQYF. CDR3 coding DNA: TGTGCCAGCAGTTTATATCCGGGGAGTGTCGGAGAGACCCAGTACTTC.

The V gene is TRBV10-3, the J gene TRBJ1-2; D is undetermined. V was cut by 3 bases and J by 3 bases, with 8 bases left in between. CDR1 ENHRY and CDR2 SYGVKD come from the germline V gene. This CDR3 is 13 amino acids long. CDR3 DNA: TGTGCCATCAGTGACCTAAAGTACTATGGCTACACCTTC. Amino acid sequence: CAISDLKYYGYTF.

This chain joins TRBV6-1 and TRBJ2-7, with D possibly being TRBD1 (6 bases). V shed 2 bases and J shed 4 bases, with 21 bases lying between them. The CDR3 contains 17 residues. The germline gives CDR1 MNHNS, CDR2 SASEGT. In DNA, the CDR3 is TGTGCCAGCAGTGAAAAAGGCAGGGGAATCCCTTCGTACGAGCAGTACTTC. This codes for CASSEKGRGIPSYEQYF.

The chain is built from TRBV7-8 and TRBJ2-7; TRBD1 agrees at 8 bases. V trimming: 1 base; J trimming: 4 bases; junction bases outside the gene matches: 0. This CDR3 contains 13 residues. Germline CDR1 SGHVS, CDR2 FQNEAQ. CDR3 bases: TGTGCCAGCAGCTTAGGGACAGGGTACGAGCAGTACTTC. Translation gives CASSLGTGYEQYF.

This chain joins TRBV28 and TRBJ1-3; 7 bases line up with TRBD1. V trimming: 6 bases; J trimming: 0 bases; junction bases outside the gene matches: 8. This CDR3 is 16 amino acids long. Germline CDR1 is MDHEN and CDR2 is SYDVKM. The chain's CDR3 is CASSPGQVISGNTIYF. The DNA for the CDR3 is TGTGCCAGCAGCCCCGGACAGGTGATCTCTGGAAACACCATATATTTT.

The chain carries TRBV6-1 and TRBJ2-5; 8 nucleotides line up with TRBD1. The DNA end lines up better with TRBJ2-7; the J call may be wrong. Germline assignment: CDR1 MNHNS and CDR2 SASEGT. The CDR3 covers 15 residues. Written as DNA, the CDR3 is TGTGCCAGCAGGCCACTTGGGACAGGAGTATACGAGCAGTACTTC. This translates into CASRPLGTGVYEQYF.

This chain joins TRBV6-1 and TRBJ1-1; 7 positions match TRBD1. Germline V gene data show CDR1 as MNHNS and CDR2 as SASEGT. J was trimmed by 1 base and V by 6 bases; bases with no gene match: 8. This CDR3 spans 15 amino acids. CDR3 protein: CASSLLTGKNTEAFF. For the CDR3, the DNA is TGTGCCAGCAGCCTACTGACAGGGAAGAACACTGAAGCTTTCTTT.

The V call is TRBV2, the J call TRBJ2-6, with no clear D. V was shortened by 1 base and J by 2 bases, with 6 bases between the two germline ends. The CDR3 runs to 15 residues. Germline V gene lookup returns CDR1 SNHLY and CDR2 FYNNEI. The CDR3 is CASSEDWTGANVLTF. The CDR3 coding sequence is TGTGCCAGCAGTGAAGATTGGACTGGGGCCAACGTCCTGACTTTC.